The clone carrying this TCR beta chain registers medium-sized by frequency. Its target is unknown. The data stem from a study of CD8 T cells in cerebrospinal fluid in Alzheimer's disease. Whole-study results and caveats: Compared with controls, mild cognitive impairment or Alzheimer's disease patients showed higher maximum CSF clone percentages. Healthy subjects less often had a clone of at least 3% than Alzheimer's patients. No causal link between EBV and Alzheimer's follows from EBV-specific cerebrospinal fluid TCRs, authors warned.

The CDR3 contains 17 residues. Looked up from germline, CDR1 is GTSNPN and CDR2 is SVGIG (reference sequence). Participants were all in good physical condition and free of acute infection. TCRdb re-called the 10x single-cell sequencing reads and gives one entry per CDR3 protein, without DNA. The data show over a thousand distinct CDR3 sequences, and the top ten clones hold approximately 5%. This TCR was sampled from a human donor with Alzheimer's disease. The chain has TRBV30 and TRBJ1-5. The sequenced sample consisted of cerebrospinal fluid. The CDR3 reads CAWSAQGYPGGNQPQHF.